This T cell receptor beta chain comes out of a study of blood T cell repertoires in COVID-19. TCRdb's copy holds only in-frame clones and misses some; the assay was immunoSEQ multiplex PCR. The sample holds about half a million clones, approximately 83% seen once. The material sequenced was peripheral blood. The TCR sequence derives from a human donor in a cohort sampled during active COVID-19.

This CDR3 is CASSLAGTGKGVTNEKLFF. CDR3 sequence (DNA): TGCGCCAGCAGCTTGGCCGGTACAGGGAAAGGAGTAACTAATGAAAAACTGTTTTTT. This rearrangement joins TRBV5-1 to TRBJ1-4, with TRBD1 as a possible D gene (6 bases). V lost 0 bases to trimming and J lost 1 base, with 19 bases between them. The CDR3 sequence is 19 residues long. Per the germline V gene, CDR1 is SGHRS and CDR2 is YFSETQ.